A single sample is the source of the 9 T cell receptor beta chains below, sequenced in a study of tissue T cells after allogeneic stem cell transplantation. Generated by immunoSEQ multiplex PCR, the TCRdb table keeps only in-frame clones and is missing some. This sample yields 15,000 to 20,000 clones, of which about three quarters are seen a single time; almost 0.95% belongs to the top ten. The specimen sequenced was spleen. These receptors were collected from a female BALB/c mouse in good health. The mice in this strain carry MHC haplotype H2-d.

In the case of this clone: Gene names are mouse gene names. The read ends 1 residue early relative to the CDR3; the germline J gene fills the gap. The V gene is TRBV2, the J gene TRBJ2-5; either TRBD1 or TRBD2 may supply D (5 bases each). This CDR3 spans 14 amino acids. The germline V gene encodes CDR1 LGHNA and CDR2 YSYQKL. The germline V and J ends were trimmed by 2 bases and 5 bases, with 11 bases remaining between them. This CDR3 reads CASSQRDGGDTQYF. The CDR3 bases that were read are TGTGCCAGCAGCCAACGGGACGGGGGAGACACCCAGTAC.

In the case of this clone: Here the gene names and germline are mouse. Partial CDR3 DNA: TGTGCCAGCGGTGACAGGTCCGACTACACC. It is translated as CASGDRSDYT. In full, the CDR3 is CASGDRSDYTF. The V call is TRBV13-2, the J call TRBJ1-2, with no clear D. The read comes to an end 1 residue before the CDR3 does, leaving the germline J gene to fill in the end. Germline V gives CDR1 NNHNN, CDR2 SYGAGS (reference sequence). The CDR3 totals 11 residues. V lost 2 bases, J lost 5 bases, and 4 bases lay in between.

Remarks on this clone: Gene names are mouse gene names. CDR3 amino acids: CACRDRGNERLFF. CDR3 DNA (partial): TGTGCCTGCCGGGACAGGGGGAACGAAAGATTATTT. This rearrangement joins TRBV31 to TRBJ1-4, with 11 bases identical to TRBD1. The CDR3 extends 1 residue past the end of the read, so its final part is completed from the germline J gene. The CDR3 length is 13 residues. Germline CDR1 and CDR2: GKSSPN and SITVG. V lost 6 bases and J lost 5; bases outside the gene matches: 2.

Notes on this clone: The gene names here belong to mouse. Here the CDR3 reads CGARESNQDTQYF. Partial CDR3 DNA: TGTGGTGCTAGGGAGAGTAACCAAGACACCCAGTAC. The chain combines TRBV20 with TRBJ2-5; D not resolved. Read sequence stops 1 residue before the CDR3 end, and the germline J gene provides the missing end. The V gene's germline CDR1 is GFQATS and CDR2 STVNSAI. V was shortened by 0 bases and J by 0 bases, with 4 bases between the two germline ends. The CDR3 runs 13 residues.

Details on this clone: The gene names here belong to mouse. CDR3 DNA, as far as it was read: TGTGCCAGCAGCCAAGATTCGGGGGCGAGTGCAGAAACGCTGTAT. Protein product: CASSQDSGASAETLY. The complete CDR3 protein is CASSQDSGASAETLYF. The chain carries TRBV2 and TRBJ2-3; D possibly uses TRBD1 or TRBD2 (6 bases each). The CDR3 goes on 1 residue after the read ends, and that part is filled in from the germline J gene. Germline V gives CDR1 LGHNA, CDR2 YSYQKL. V dropped 0 bases and J dropped 0 bases, with 10 bases sitting between them. The CDR3 is made up of 16 amino acids.

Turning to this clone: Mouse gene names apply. The DNA read from the CDR3 is TGTGCCAGCAGCTCCCGGGACTGGGGGGATGAACAGTAC. Amino acid sequence: CASSSRDWGDEQY. The full CDR3 sequence reads CASSSRDWGDEQYF. The chain links TRBV4 to TRBJ2-7; 12 nucleotides match TRBD2. The CDR3 extends 1 residue past the end of the read, so its final part is completed from the germline J gene. This CDR3 is 14 amino acids long. Losses at the gene ends were 4 bases for V and 5 bases for J; bases not matched to a gene: 3. The V gene's germline CDR1 is LGHDT and CDR2 YNNKQL (reference sequence).

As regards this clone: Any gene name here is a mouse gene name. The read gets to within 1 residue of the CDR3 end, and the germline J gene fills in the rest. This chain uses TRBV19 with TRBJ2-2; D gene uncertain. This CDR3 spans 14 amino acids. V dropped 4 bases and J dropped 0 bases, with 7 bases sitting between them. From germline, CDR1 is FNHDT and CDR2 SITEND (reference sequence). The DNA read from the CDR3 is TGTGCCAGCAGTCCCCAAACAAACACCGGGCAGCTCTAC. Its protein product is CASSPQTNTGQLY. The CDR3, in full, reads CASSPQTNTGQLYF.

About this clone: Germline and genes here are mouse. CDR3 residues: CAWSPKGLENTLYF. The CDR3 DNA, read in part, is TGTGCCTGGAGTCCTAAGGGACTGGAAAACACCTTGTAC. The rearrangement uses TRBV31 and TRBJ2-4; 8 bases fit TRBD2. The read is 1 residue too short to cover the CDR3 end, so that end is filled in from the germline J gene. V shed 1 base, J shed 4 bases, and the junction held 4 bases outside the gene matches. Germline V gives CDR1 GKSSPN, CDR2 SITVG. The CDR3 is 14 residues long.

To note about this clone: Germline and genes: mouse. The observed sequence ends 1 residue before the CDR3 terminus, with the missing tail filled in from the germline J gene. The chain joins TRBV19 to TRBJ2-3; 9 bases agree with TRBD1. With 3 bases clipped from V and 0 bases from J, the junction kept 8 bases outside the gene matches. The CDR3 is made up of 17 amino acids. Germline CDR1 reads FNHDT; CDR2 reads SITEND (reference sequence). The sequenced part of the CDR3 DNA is TGTGCCAGCAGTAAACCCGGACAGGGGTCTAGTGCAGAAACGCTGTAT. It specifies CASSKPGQGSSAETLY. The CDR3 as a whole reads CASSKPGQGSSAETLYF.